This T cell receptor beta chain is from a study of sequential checkpoint blockade in melanoma. This clone showed up just a few times. As for treatment: randomized to nivolumab then ipilimumab (arm A) or the reverse (arm B). The method was immunoSEQ multiplex PCR; TCRdb's version includes in-frame clones alone and lacks a portion of them. The data show several thousand clones, with roughly a quarter seen just once and just over 9.5% held by the top ten. This CDR3 is built from 14 residues. Germline CDR1 reads KGHSH; CDR2 reads LQKENI. V lost 5 bases and J lost 5; bases outside the gene matches: 7. The chain carries TRBV18 and TRBJ1-2, with 8 bases lining up with TRBD1. This receptor was obtained from a human donor with melanoma. The sample here was tumor tissue (inferred from file names), taken from a patient given nivolumab and ipilimumab in sequence. This CDR3 reads CASSSGQGGYGYTF. The CDR3 nucleotides read TGTGCCAGCTCATCAGGACAGGGCGGTTATGGCTACACCTTC.